This TCR beta chain was obtained from a study of cytomegalovirus exposure and HLA in healthy donors (dated by TCRdb to about 2017). Regarding the study in general: An earlier analysis of a few hundred of the donors reported 276 Gb of sequence data and approximately 120 million unique TCR beta sequences obtained from around 190 million T cells. An early release that covered roughly 600 HLA-typed donors contained approximately 300 gigabases of sequencing data and about 93 million unique TCR sequences. The genetic ancestry cluster associated with self-reported Caucasian donors included 80% to 90% of the 398 genotyped donors. The study aimed to test whether signatures of past pathogen exposure could be identified by cataloging public T cell receptors. The T cell repertoires of 666 subjects were profiled by immunosequencing and related to cytomegalovirus serostatus. Along with the roughly 700-subject first cohort, a separate validation cohort of roughly 110 different subjects was used. To predict cytomegalovirus infection status, the study combined high-throughput TCR immunosequencing, statistical association of individual TCRs with disease status, and machine learning. To study patterns of TCR occurrence, a later analysis re-analyzed previously published TCR beta repertoires from more than 550 donors and added high-resolution HLA genotyping. The later analysis used no new phenotypic data to find candidate immune exposures, relying instead on TCR beta sequences and their occurrence across donors. An earlier analysis of 500 to 650 of the donors applied high-throughput TCR beta sequencing to assess whether each TCR beta V gene segment acted as functional or pseudogenic. Alongside the repertoire data, information on donor age, sex, ethnicity and CMV serostatus was compiled. In a later genetic analysis, genome-wide SNP genotypes for about 55% of the roughly 700 donors were used, and that subset was treated as a discovery cohort. Every discovery cohort repertoire had been produced on one sequencing platform. Class I and class II HLA loci were covered by the typing at four-digit resolution. The number of typed donors differed by locus: about 620-640 for A, B, C, DRB1 and DQB1; approximately 520 for DQA1; approximately 600 for DPA1; and some 450 for DPB1. Roughly five DR-DQ haplotypes were handled as single units for association and clustering because linkage in the cohort was strong. Among around 400 genotyped donors of the cohort, an average of approximately 220,000 unique TCR beta nucleotide sequences was sequenced per donor, of which 15% to 20% were non-productive. Overall study results and their limits: Compared with equally common non-associated chains, HLA-associated TCR beta chains in a later analysis were more clonally expanded and had lower generation probabilities. Correlated functional status among segregating V segments might be attributable to linkage disequilibrium, but an unknown experimental factor could not be ruled out. Broadly in line with IMGT annotations, most TCR beta V segments showed up in productive rearrangements about 87% or about 30% of the time in an earlier analysis of around 600 of the donors. A cluster of highly shared sequence variants was judged likely to represent a technical artifact of the sequencing pipeline. According to a later analysis, TCR association rates differed among HLA loci, with DRB1 alleles showing the most associated TCRs and HLA-C alleles showing the fewest. According to the authors, the approach could potentially be generalized to other disease states and immunological phenotypes. In a later genetic analysis, fewer N-insertions in productive TCRs were reported among donors in an Asian-associated ancestry cluster than the approximately 670-donor mean. Only TCR beta chains were sequenced in this cohort, and the absence of alpha or paired-chain data limited detectable features. In a later analysis, about 16,000 TCR beta sequences were associated with specific HLA alleles at a false discovery rate of 0.05. In a later analysis, most CMV-associated TCR beta chains were found to appear HLA-restricted, with HLA associations seemingly driven largely by CMV exposure. Because counts were too low, around 18 rarely observed V segments, including chromosome 9 orphons, were left out of the earlier analysis of 500 to 650 of the donors. A total of 150 or so TCR beta chains were listed by the study as associated with cytomegalovirus. Roughly uniform sequencing depth across donors was assumed in presence/absence analyses, although this assumption may not hold. Cytomegalovirus status was reported to be diagnosed by the classifier with high specificity and sensitivity in both the original and validation cohorts. CMV serostatus was the only immune exposure information available for the cohort. Assigning TCR associations to individual alleles was difficult when HLA alleles, especially DR and DQ, strongly co-occurred. According to a later analysis, parvovirus B19, influenza, CMV and Epstein-Barr virus appeared linked to several top co-occurrence clusters. A few of the identified cytomegalovirus-associated TCR beta chains were confirmed in vitro to be specific for cytomegalovirus antigens. While some public TCRs were present in many individuals, most TCR sequences turned up only very rarely across donors. Because some donors lacked HLA typing at each locus, the association tests relied only on the typed subset. In a later genetic analysis, a missense DCLRE1C variant was associated with V-gene and J-gene trimming of TCR beta chains, and the association was replicated in an independent cohort. A further reported finding was that TCR beta sequences accurately predicted the HLA-A and HLA-B alleles for most subjects in the first cohort. Because the 87-base-pair reads could not distinguish some IMGT-functional V segments, including TRBV6-2 and TRBV6-3, those segments were excluded.

From the cysteine through the phenylalanine, the CDR3 covers 15 amino acids. Only the CDR3 part of the read is kept: 45 bases, read in frame from the first base. The germline V gene encodes CDR1 MDHEN and CDR2 SYDVKM. V loses 5 bases of germline sequence and J loses 6 bases, and the interval between the two ends is 20 bases. A note on this clone: The antigen it binds to is not known. Base qualities are not provided; no much larger clone lies one nucleotide away.

In total, roughly 670 healthy bone marrow donors made up the cohort. At the time of sampling, all cohort members were nominally healthy, though unrecorded immune exposures were likely present. The donor was CMV seronegative and was included in the group of 352 seronegative cohort members. Every donor gave a peripheral blood sample, and the peripheral blood mononuclear cells from that sample were used for TCR beta sequencing. Genomic DNA was extracted from the blood cell samples with the Qiagen DNeasy Blood Extraction Kit. Libraries came from the immunoSEQ multiplex PCR assay. For the multiplex PCR, a mixture combining 60 forward primers for TCR Vbeta segments and 13 reverse primers for TCR Jbeta segments was used. A multiplex PCR assay on genomic DNA amplified the CDR3 region of rearranged TCR beta genes. Amplified TCR beta libraries were sequenced as 87-base-pair reads on the Illumina HiSeq System. Per the original workflow: A later analysis tallied approximately 87 million unique TCR beta chains across the 650 to 750 repertoires, and around 9.9 million of those chains were shared by two or more donors. Raw reads were error-corrected and collapsed into unique sequences with a nearest-neighbor algorithm that merged closely related sequences to remove PCR and sequencing errors. Alignment of CDR3 sequences to IMGT reference sequences was used to assign V, D and J gene segments. For a sequence to be retained, a match of at least six nucleotides to both a V gene segment and a J gene segment was required. A rearrangement counted as productive if the CDR3 had no stop codons and remained in frame with V and J, and every other rearrangement counted as non-productive. Following IMGT convention, CDR3 was defined as the stretch from the second conserved V-encoded cysteine to the conserved J-encoded phenylalanine. In an earlier analysis of 550 to 650 of the donors, sequences lacking an unambiguous match to a single V gene segment were excluded. An earlier analysis of several hundred of the donors called V segments functional above 56.7% productive rearrangements and segregating when the between-donor standard deviation exceeded 5%. To diagnose cytomegalovirus status from the catalog of TCR beta chain sequences, a statistical classification framework was built. V and J gene assignment, in a later analysis, came from comparing TCR nucleotide sequences with IMGT/GENE-DB human TR gene sequences. Using the TCRdist pipeline, a later analysis assigned CDR3 sequences along with most-parsimonious VDJ recombination scenarios. In a later analysis, each TCR beta chain was defined by its CDR3 amino acid sequence together with its V-gene family, and reads without a unique V-gene family were excluded. To address suspected cross-contamination and a sequencing artifact, a later analysis removed over 500 highly shared, low-generation-probability nucleotide sequences. A later analysis calculated a clonal expansion index for each public chain from normalized within-repertoire ranks of inferred template counts. A later analysis computed generation probabilities with a VDJ recombination model fitted to out-of-frame rearrangements, and checked the results against IGoR. In a later analysis, TCR-TCR, TCR-HLA and TCR-CMV co-occurrence was scored with hypergeometric tests, and a repertoire-size bias correction was applied to TCR pairs. To estimate false discovery rates, a later analysis permuted the HLA or CMV assignments 20 times. In a later analysis, co-occurring TCRs were grouped using DBSCAN, and TCRdist sequence similarity was added for clustering within HLA-allele-positive subsets. Co-occurrence clustering excluded repertoires with fewer than 30,000 or more than 120,000 public chains, plus five with anomalous nucleotide sharing. TCRdb took this table from immuneACCESS and kept in-frame rearrangements with V and J called. Such tables lack part of the clones; where checked against another copy, unresolved V genes explain under half of the gap, and the rest is unexplained. The DNA gave D and trimming, while V, J and clone size come from that table. The sample contains approximately 100,000 clones, around 74% of them found a single time. The ten largest account for about 2.1% of the sample.

The sample taken for sequencing was PBMCs. The source of this sequence is a woman aged 40 to 50 in good health and CMV-seronegative. Recombination connected TRBV28 to TRBJ2-7; TRBD2 is possibly the D segment (6 matching bases). The CDR3 corresponds to CASSSTGVKDSEQYF. In nucleotides, the sequence is TGTGCCAGCAGTAGTACGGGAGTCAAGGATTCCGAGCAGTACTTC.